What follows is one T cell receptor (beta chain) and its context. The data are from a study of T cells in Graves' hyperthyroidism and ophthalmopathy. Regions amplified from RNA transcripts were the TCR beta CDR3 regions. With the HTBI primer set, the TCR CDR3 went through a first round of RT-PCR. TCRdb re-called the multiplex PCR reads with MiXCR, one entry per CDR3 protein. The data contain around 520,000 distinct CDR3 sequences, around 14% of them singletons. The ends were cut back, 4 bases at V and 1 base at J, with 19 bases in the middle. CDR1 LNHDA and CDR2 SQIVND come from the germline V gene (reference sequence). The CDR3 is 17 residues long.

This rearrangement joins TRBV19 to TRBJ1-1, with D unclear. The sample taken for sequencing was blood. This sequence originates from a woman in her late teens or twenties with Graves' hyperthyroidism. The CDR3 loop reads CASSSQHPLGGNTEAFF. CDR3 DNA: TGTGCCAGTAGTAGCCAGCACCCCTTGGGTGGGAACACTGAAGCTTTCTTT.